The rows below give T cell receptor beta chains drawn from one sample of a study of CD8 T cells in ankylosing spondylitis. TCRdb re-analysed the 5' RACE reads in MiXCR, keeping a single row per CDR3 protein. The sample includes hundreds of thousands of distinct CDR3 sequences, 25% to 30% of them seen just once. The sequenced sample consisted of blood, either unsorted or a sorted T cell fraction (not recorded which). The source of these receptors is a male donor with ankylosing spondylitis. Each CDR3 is given with its conserved first and last residue. The D gene is left open where the match is weak. Size values are once, few and many counts, or a class for expanded clones, and some rows have none.

v_gene,j_gene,d_gene,abundance,CDR3nt,CDR3aa
TRBV14,TRBJ2-2,TRBD2,-,TGTGCCAGCAGCCATTGGACTAGCGGGATTTTCACCGGGGAGCTGTTTTTT,CASSHWTSGIFTGELFF
TRBV3-1,TRBJ1-1,-,-,TGTGCCAGCAGCCTCCCCCTCGGCCCGGGGACTGAAGCTTTCTTT,CASSLPLGPGTEAFF
TRBV5-1,TRBJ1-1,-,-,TGCGCCAGCAGCTTGGATCCGGCTTGGGGGCTGAACACTGAAGCTTTCTTT,CASSLDPAWGLNTEAFF
TRBV5-1,TRBJ2-1,-,-,TGCGCCAGCAGCCTCCTTTTACCGAGCTCCTACAATGAGCAGTTCTTC,CASSLLLPSSYNEQFF
TRBV6-1,TRBJ2-1,-,-,TGTGCCAGCAGCTTAAGCGTGAGAGTGGGTTACAATGAGCAGTTCTTC,CASSLSVRVGYNEQFF
TRBV27,TRBJ2-5,-,few,TGTGCCAGCAGTGTACGGGAAGGAGAGACCCAGTACTTC,CASSVREGETQYF
TRBV10-3,TRBJ2-7,-,few,TGTGCCATCACCCCCCAAGCCCGGGACACCGCCTACGAGCAGTACTTC,CAITPQARDTAYEQYF
TRBV12-3/TRBV12-4,TRBJ2-1,TRBD1,-,TGTGCCAGCAGTTTCCCCCAGGGGGTCGACAATGAGCAGTTCTTC,CASSFPQGVDNEQFF
TRBV5-1,TRBJ2-5,-,-,TGCGCCAGCAGCTTGGTTTCACTACAAGAGACCCAGTACTTC,CASSLVSLQETQYF
TRBV27,TRBJ2-1,TRBD2,few,TGTGCCAGCAGTTCGGGGACTAGCTTCAATGAGCAGTTCTTC,CASSSGTSFNEQFF
TRBV29-1,TRBJ1-2,-,-,TGCAGCGTTGAAGATCGGGGCAGCACTAACTATGGCTACACCTTC,CSVEDRGSTNYGYTF
TRBV5-1,TRBJ2-1,-,-,TGCGCCAGCAGCTTGTGGGCGGGGGAGCAGTTCTTC,CASSLWAGEQFF
TRBV5-5,TRBJ2-7,-,-,TGTGCCAGCAGCCTCGGCCCCGGCAGGGACTACGAGCAGTACTTC,CASSLGPGRDYEQYF
TRBV30,TRBJ2-1,-,-,TGTGCCTGGAGTGTGAGGGTTGAGCAGTTCTTC,CAWSVRVEQFF
TRBV30,TRBJ1-2,TRBD1,few,TGTGCCGGTGATGAGGGGGCGCTTTCCGTTGGCTACACCTTC,CAGDEGALSVGYTF
TRBV4-2,TRBJ1-5,TRBD1,few,TGTGCCAGCAGCGATGACAGGGGAAGCAATCAGCCCCAGCATTTT,CASSDDRGSNQPQHF
TRBV5-1,TRBJ2-3,TRBD2,-,TGCGCCAGCAGCTTGACACCGGGACTAGCGGGAGCTGGTACGCAGTATTTT,CASSLTPGLAGAGTQYF
TRBV20-1,TRBJ2-1,TRBD1,-,TGCAGTGCTGCCCCGGGACAGGGGGCGAATGAGCAGTTCTTC,CSAAPGQGANEQFF
TRBV24-1,TRBJ2-5,TRBD1,-,TGTACCACCAGTCGAGGACAGGGTAGAGAGACCCAGTACTTC,CTTSRGQGRETQYF
TRBV15,TRBJ2-1,-,-,TGTGCCACCAGCAGAGATTATCGGGATGAGCAGTTCTTC,CATSRDYRDEQFF
TRBV7-2,TRBJ2-5,-,-,TGTGCCAGCAGCTTAGAATGGGCGTACCAAGAGACCCAGTACTTC,CASSLEWAYQETQYF
TRBV20-1,TRBJ2-2,TRBD2,-,TGCAGTGCTAGAGATGTGTCGGGAGGGCCCGGGGAGCTGTTTTTT,CSARDVSGGPGELFF
TRBV5-1,TRBJ2-3,-,many,TGCGCCAGCAGCCGACGGACGGTCACAGATACGCAGTATTTT,CASSRRTVTDTQYF
TRBV7-2,TRBJ2-1,-,few,TGTGCCAGCACCCCTGGGCTACCTTATAGCTCCTACAATGAGCAGTTCTTC,CASTPGLPYSSYNEQFF
TRBV19,TRBJ1-5,-,few,TGTGCCAGTAGGAGGGAGGATCAGCCCCAGCATTTT,CASRREDQPQHF
TRBV20-1,TRBJ2-7,TRBD2,-,TGCAGTGCTACCTCCGGGACTACCACCTACGAGCAGTACTTC,CSATSGTTTYEQYF
TRBV3-1,TRBJ1-1,-,-,TGTGCCAGCAGCCCAAGGGGATCTGAAGCTTTCTTT,CASSPRGSEAFF
TRBV5-1,TRBJ2-1,TRBD2,-,TGCGCCAGCAGCTTGGGTTGGGCGGGGGACGCCTCCTACAATGAGCAGTTCTTC,CASSLGWAGDASYNEQFF
TRBV10-2,TRBJ2-5,-,few,TGCGCCAGCAGTGAGATGGTAGTTAGAGAGACCCAGTACTTC,CASSEMVVRETQYF
TRBV29-1,TRBJ2-7,-,-,TGCAGCGTTGCGATAAGCGTCTCCTACGAGCAGTACTTC,CSVAISVSYEQYF
TRBV18,TRBJ2-3,TRBD1,-,TGTGCCAGCTCAGACGACAGGGATCCTAGCACAGATACGCAGTATTTT,CASSDDRDPSTDTQYF
TRBV12-3/TRBV12-4,TRBJ1-5,-,-,TGTGCCAGCAGCCGAAGATCGGGGCAGGGCGGGCAGCCCCAGCATTTT,CASSRRSGQGGQPQHF
TRBV20-1,TRBJ1-2,-,few,TGCAGTGCTAGCCCGTTTGAACCGCCCTATGGCTACACCTTC,CSASPFEPPYGYTF
TRBV25-1,TRBJ1-1,-,few,TGTGCCAGCAGTGATCTTTGGGGAACTGAAGCTTTCTTT,CASSDLWGTEAFF
TRBV2,TRBJ2-1,-,-,TGTGCCAGCAGTCCAGACAGGCCACTTTCCTACAATGAGCAGTTCTTC,CASSPDRPLSYNEQFF
TRBV12-3/TRBV12-4,TRBJ1-1,TRBD1,-,TGTGCCAGCAGTCCGAGGGACAGGGGGCGATACGGCACTGAAGCTTTCTTT,CASSPRDRGRYGTEAFF
TRBV5-1,TRBJ2-3,-,-,TGCGCCAGCAGCTTGGTTTCCTCCGGGGACGGCACAGATACGCAGTATTTT,CASSLVSSGDGTDTQYF
TRBV12-3/TRBV12-4,TRBJ1-5,TRBD1,-,TGTGCCAGCAGCAGCCGACAGGGGAAAGTTCAGCCCCAGCATTTT,CASSSRQGKVQPQHF
TRBV3-1,TRBJ1-2,-,-,TGTGCCAGCTCCCGTTTGGGAGGCGATGGCTACACCTTC,CASSRLGGDGYTF
TRBV25-1,TRBJ1-4,-,-,TGTGCCAGCAGTGAAGGGTCAGCGCCGGATGGAAAACTGTTTTTT,CASSEGSAPDGKLFF
TRBV2,TRBJ2-3,-,-,TGTGCCAGCAGCAATTCAGATACGCAGTATTTT,CASSNSDTQYF
TRBV5-6,TRBJ1-5,TRBD1,few,TGTGCCAGCAGCAAGGGACAGGGTCGCAATCAGCCCCAGCATTTT,CASSKGQGRNQPQHF
TRBV5-1,TRBJ1-1,-,few,TGCGCCAGCAGCTTGGGGTCGGGGGAGAACTCTGAAGCTTTCTTT,CASSLGSGENSEAFF
TRBV5-1,TRBJ1-1,-,-,TGCGCCAGCAGCTTGGGGCGCCGGCAGAACACTGAAGCTTTCTTT,CASSLGRRQNTEAFF
TRBV9,TRBJ2-1,TRBD2,-,TGTGCCAGCAGCGTATCCTCGCGGGAGGCTAATGAGCAGTTCTTC,CASSVSSREANEQFF
TRBV14,TRBJ1-1,-,-,TGTGCCAGCAGCCGGTCGTTGAACACTGAAGCTTTCTTT,CASSRSLNTEAFF
TRBV19,TRBJ1-2,TRBD1,few,TGTGCCAGTAGCCCCCAGGGTGGGACAGACTATGGCTACACCTTC,CASSPQGGTDYGYTF
TRBV11-2,TRBJ2-1,-,-,TGTGCCAGCAGCTTAGGACGGGGGCCCCACTCCTACAATGAGCAGTTCTTC,CASSLGRGPHSYNEQFF
TRBV6-1,TRBJ2-7,-,-,TGTGCCAGCAGTGAATCGTGGACAGCCAACGAGCAGTACTTC,CASSESWTANEQYF
TRBV10-3,TRBJ1-6,TRBD1,once,TGTGCCATCAGTACCCAAGCGGGACAGGGGATAGATTCACCCCTCCACTTT,CAISTQAGQGIDSPLHF
TRBV20-1,TRBJ1-5,-,-,TGCAGTGCTAGAGATTCAGGGAGCAATCAGCCCCAGCATTTT,CSARDSGSNQPQHF
TRBV29-1,TRBJ1-1,-,-,TGCAGCGTTGAAGATCGGCGTGGCAGCGGCTATCCCCTAGCTGAAGCTTTCTTT,CSVEDRRGSGYPLAEAFF
TRBV5-1,TRBJ1-1,-,few,TGCGCCAGCAGCTTCAGGGACAACCTGAACACTGAAGCTTTCTTT,CASSFRDNLNTEAFF
TRBV12-3/TRBV12-4,TRBJ1-1,-,-,TGTGCCAGCAGTTTTTCGTATGATGGGACTGAAGCTTTCTTT,CASSFSYDGTEAFF
TRBV10-3,TRBJ1-5,-,-,TGTGCCACGGGTGTGAATCAGCCCCAGCATTTT,CATGVNQPQHF